This record concerns one T cell receptor (beta chain) sequence. Its antigen is not known. This entry comes from a study of shared clonotypes between healthy human individuals. Points from the study as a whole: Large depth notwithstanding, sorted-subset sequencing proved incomplete by rarefaction.

V shed 6 bases and J 8 bases; nucleotides not matched to a gene: 7. Germline V gives CDR1 SEHNR, CDR2 FQNEAQ (reference sequence). This CDR3 region has 13 residues. Method: immunoSEQ multiplex PCR; TCRdb's copy keeps in-frame clones and lacks some. Of under 850,000 clones detected, 72% appear once; the ten largest clones hold around 1.8%. Sample: memory CD4+ T cells sorted from blood. Noted subset: CD45RA-negative fraction. The rearrangement joins TRBV7-9 to TRBJ2-1; the match to TRBD2 covers 7 bases. This clonotype was obtained from a woman aged 30 to 39 in good health. The CDR3 bases are TGTGCCAGCAGGCTAGCGGTAGGGGATGAGCAGTTCTTC. It codes for CASRLAVGDEQFF.